The 21 T cell receptor beta chains listed next were all sequenced from one sample in a study of CD8+ T cells in alopecia areata. A panel of CD4, CD8alpha, NKG2D, NKG2ACE and other markers served to sort pooled cutaneous lymph node cells. Following RNA extraction, reverse transcription yielded cDNA that acted as the sequencing template. The protocol was immunoSEQ multiplex PCR, while the TCRdb copy is restricted to in-frame clones and leaves out a portion. The repertoire consists of more than 250,000 clones, none detected only once. The specimen was CD4+ T cells sorted from a lymph node. All receptors derive from a C3H/HeJ mouse with alopecia areata. The strain is characterized by the MHC haplotype H2-k.

To note about this clone: Gene names denote mouse genes. The read stops 4 residues short of the end of the CDR3; the missing end is completed from the germline J gene. The chain carries TRBV13-1 and TRBJ2-3, with 12 bases matching TRBD2. Germline loops: CDR1 NSHNY, CDR2 SYGAGN. The CDR3 length is 16 residues. Trimming at V came to 4 bases and at J to 0 bases, leaving 3 bases not matched to a gene. CDR3 DNA, as far as it was read: TGTGCCAGCAGTAAGGGACTGGGGGGAAGTGCAGAA. It is translated as CASSKGLGGSAE. The whole CDR3 is CASSKGLGGSAETLYF.

As regards this clone: Gene labels here are mouse ones. The DNA ends 3 residues before the CDR3 does, and the rest of the CDR3 is filled in from the germline J gene. The chain employs TRBV19 and TRBJ1-6, with 7 nucleotides matching TRBD1. TRBJ1-6 counts as an open reading frame of uncertain function. The germline V gene has CDR1 FNHDT and CDR2 SITEND (reference sequence). The CDR3 has 17 amino acids. V was clipped by 3 bases and J by 0 bases; unmatched bases: 6. The covered CDR3 bases are TGTGCCAGCAGTACGGGACAGAGAGATTCCTATAATTCGCCC. Residues: CASSTGQRDSYNSP. The entire CDR3 sequence reads CASSTGQRDSYNSPLYF.

This clone has only a few counts. Genes and germline are mouse. The read stops 4 residues short of the end of the CDR3; the missing end is completed from the germline J gene. V and J are TRBV19 and TRBJ2-2; the match to TRBD2 covers 11 bases. J lost 1 base, V lost 4 bases, and 3 bases had no gene match. The CDR3 consists of 16 residues. Per the germline V gene, CDR1 is FNHDT and CDR2 is SITEND (reference sequence). The CDR3 DNA, read in part, is TGTGCCAGCAGTGGAGGACTGGGGGGAAACACCGGG. Protein sequence: CASSGGLGGNTG. The full CDR3 protein is CASSGGLGGNTGQLYF.

Turning to this clone: The gene names given are mouse names. Coverage ceases 4 residues before the CDR3 finishes, and the germline J gene fills in the end. V is TRBV17 and J is TRBJ2-4, with TRBD1 as a possible D gene (5 bases). The V end was cut by 6 bases, the J end by 0 bases, with 7 bases between. Germline CDR1 and CDR2: MNHDT and YYDKIL. The CDR3 loop spans 13 amino acids. The sequenced CDR3 bases are TGTGCTAGCAGCCAGGGTAGTCAAAAC. It translates to CASSQGSQN. The CDR3 reads in full as CASSQGSQNTLYF.

In this sample, this clone turned up a few times. Mouse germline and gene names are used. The read ends 4 residues early relative to the CDR3; the germline J gene fills the gap. The chain combines TRBV19 with TRBJ2-4; D is ambiguous. The CDR3 covers 12 residues. Germline CDR1 is FNHDT and CDR2 is SITEND (reference sequence). The part of the CDR3 DNA that was read is TGTGCCAGCAGTAGGGGTGGAAAC. It is translated as CASSRGGN. The whole CDR3 sequence is CASSRGGNTLYF.

With regard to this clone: Any gene name here is a mouse gene name. The CDR3 goes on 3 residues after the read ends, and that part is filled in from the germline J gene. The chain links TRBV13-1 to TRBJ1-6, with 9 bases fitting TRBD1. Being an ORF, TRBJ1-6 has a function that is uncertain. J lost 3 bases, V lost 3 bases, and 4 bases had no gene match. Germline V gene lookup returns CDR1 NSHNY and CDR2 SYGAGN. This CDR3 is built from 16 residues. Here the CDR3 reads CASSVRDRVYNSPLYF. CDR3 DNA (partial): TGTGCCAGCAGTGTCCGGGACAGGGTCTATAATTCGCCC.

Worth noting for this clone: The listed genes are named as in mouse. Read data end 4 residues before the CDR3 end; the end is taken from the germline J gene. V is TRBV13-3 and J is TRBJ2-2; 8 bases fit TRBD2. Germline V lookup: CDR1 NNHDY, CDR2 SYVADS. The trim removed 3 bases at V and 0 bases at J, leaving 4 bases unmatched. CDR3 size: 16 residues. CDR3 DNA (partial): TGTGCCAGCAGTGGACTGGGGTTTGCAAACACCGGG. This translates into CASSGLGFANTG. The entire CDR3 reads CASSGLGFANTGQLYF.

For this clone: A much larger clone differs by one base, so this may be a read error. Genes and germline come from the mouse. The CDR3 end falls 4 residues outside the read, so it is completed with the germline J gene. In the same sample, other DNA sequences code for this CDR3. V and J are TRBV13-3 and TRBJ1-2, with D possibly matching TRBD1 (5 bases). The CDR3 length is 14 residues. V lost 2 bases, J lost 0 bases, and 8 bases lay in between. The germline V gene encodes CDR1 NNHDY and CDR2 SYVADS. The CDR3 loop reads CASSEQGANSDYTF. The covered CDR3 bases are TGTGCCAGCAGTGAGCAGGGTGCAAACTCC.

This clone was detected only a few times. Any gene name here is a mouse gene name. The CDR3 end lies 4 residues beyond the end of the read and is filled in from the germline J gene. The V and J genes are TRBV13-3 and TRBJ2-5; 8 nucleotides match TRBD2. The CDR3 has 15 residues. The germline V gene has CDR1 NNHDY and CDR2 SYVADS. CDR3 amino acids: CASSGGGARKDTQYF. The sequenced CDR3 bases are TGTGCCAGCAGTGGGGGGGGCGCAAGGAAGGAC.

Of note for this clone: The germline and genes are mouse ones. The read ends 4 residues before the CDR3 terminus; that terminus is restored from the germline J gene. This sequence joins TRBV13-2 and TRBJ2-1; 8 bases fit TRBD2. Germline V gene data show CDR1 as NNHNN and CDR2 as SYGAGS (reference sequence). The V gene end was trimmed by 0 bases and the J gene end by 3 bases; junction bases not matched to a gene: 2. The CDR3 is made up of 15 amino acids. The CDR3 region is CASGDGLGGYAEQFF. The CDR3 bases that were read are TGTGCCAGCGGTGATGGGCTGGGGGGCTATGCT.

Comments on this clone: Genes and germline are mouse. The read falls 4 residues short of the CDR3 end, and the missing part is taken from the germline J gene. Other nucleotide sequences in the sample specify the same CDR3. J is TRBJ2-2 and V is TRBV13-1; 10 nucleotides agree with TRBD1. In germline, CDR1 is NSHNY, CDR2 SYGAGN. CDR3 length: 16 amino acids. J gave up 0 bases and V 3 bases, and 2 bases lay outside the gene matches. CDR3 residues: CASSGDRGANTGQLYF. CDR3 DNA (partial): TGTGCCAGCAGTGGGGACAGGGGCGCAAACACCGGG.

On this clone: Gene labels here are mouse ones. The read comes to an end 4 residues before the CDR3 does, leaving the germline J gene to fill in the end. The chain employs TRBV1 and TRBJ1-2; D uncertain. This CDR3 region has 15 residues. The V end was cut by 0 bases, the J end by 4 bases, with 12 bases between. Germline V gene sequence: CDR1 NSQYPW, CDR2 LRSPGD (reference sequence). Incomplete CDR3 DNA: TGCACCTGCAGTGCAGATCCCGCAGCGCGCTCC. Residues: CTCSADPAARS. The entire CDR3 protein is CTCSADPAARSDYTF.

The sample holds a few counts of this clone. Germline and genes: mouse. The CDR3 end is not reached by the read, which stops 3 residues before it; the germline J gene fills it in. Other DNA sequences from this sample encode an identical CDR3 as well. The chain combines TRBV13-1 with TRBJ1-6; the D gene is possibly TRBD1 (5 bases). TRBJ1-6 is placed among ORFs of uncertain function. The CDR3 totals 15 residues. The germline CDR1 and CDR2 sequences are NSHNY and SYGAGN. Trimming removed 2 bases from V and 1 base from J, with 7 bases in between. The part of the CDR3 DNA that was read is TGTGCCAGCAGTGAGGGGGGATCCTATAATTCGCCC. As protein: CASSEGGSYNSP. The full-length CDR3 reads as CASSEGGSYNSPLYF.

Turning to this clone: Gene names and germline match the mouse. The CDR3 extends 4 residues past the end of the read, so its final part is completed from the germline J gene. This sample also contains other DNA sequences that code for the same CDR3. The chain uses TRBV13-3 and TRBJ2-1, with TRBD2 matching 8 bases. With 2 bases clipped from V and 3 bases from J, the junction kept 4 bases outside the gene matches. The CDR3 contains 15 residues. CDR1 NNHDY and CDR2 SYVADS come from the germline V gene. The CDR3 sequence is CASSEMGGGYAEQFF. Partial CDR3 DNA: TGTGCCAGCAGTGAGATGGGGGGGGGCTATGCT.

Concerning this clone itself: Any gene name here is a mouse gene name. The CDR3 end is not reached by the read, which stops 4 residues before it; the germline J gene fills it in. Distinct nucleotide sequences in the sample also encode this CDR3. The chain uses TRBV31 and TRBJ1-2; a possible D gene is TRBD1 (5 bases). The germline gives CDR1 GKSSPN, CDR2 SITVG. The CDR3 sequence is 14 residues long. Trimming took 0 bases from V and 4 from J, leaving 12 bases between them. The CDR3 is CAWSLGQGGSDYTF. CDR3 DNA, as far as it was read: TGTGCCTGGAGTCTGGGGCAGGGTGGCTCC.

To note about this clone: The germline and genes are mouse ones. The CDR3 end is not reached by the read, which stops 4 residues before it; the germline J gene fills it in. The rearrangement links TRBV5 to TRBJ2-1; D possibly corresponds to TRBD2 (6 bases). CDR1 is LGHNA, CDR2 YNLKQL, per germline (reference sequence). V lost 4 bases, J lost 3 bases, and 10 bases lay in between. The CDR3 length is 14 residues. CDR3 amino acids: CASSPDWSYAEQFF. The CDR3 bases that were read are TGTGCCAGCAGCCCCGACTGGTCCTATGCT.

This clone has just a few counts. This could be a read error, since a much larger clone is one nucleotide away. The listed genes are named as in mouse. The DNA ends 4 residues before the CDR3 does, and the rest of the CDR3 is filled in from the germline J gene. The chain couples TRBV13-1 to TRBJ1-2; 10 bases align to TRBD1. Germline loops: CDR1 NSHNY, CDR2 SYGAGN. CDR3 size: 13 residues. J lost 3 bases, V lost 6 bases, and 2 bases had no gene match. The DNA read from the CDR3 is TGTGCCAGCACGGACAGGGGGGACTCC. Its translation is CASTDRGDS. The complete CDR3 protein is CASTDRGDSDYTF.

The table lists this clone with many counts. Germline and genes: mouse. The CDR3 extends 4 residues past the end of the read, so its final part is completed from the germline J gene. The same CDR3 can be traced to other DNA sequences in this sample. The chain combines TRBV13-1 with TRBJ1-2, with a possible D match to TRBD1 (6 bases). V was clipped by 1 base and J by 2 bases, with 6 bases between them. The CDR3 consists of 13 residues. In germline, CDR1 is NSHNY, CDR2 SYGAGN. The CDR3 DNA, read in part, is TGTGCCAGCAGTGATCAGGGGAACTCC. Translated: CASSDQGNS. The full CDR3 is CASSDQGNSDYTF.

This clone was detected only a few times. Gene and germline names: mouse. The chain's CDR3 is CASSHQLGSSAETLYF. The CDR3 bases that were read are TGTGCCAGCAGCCACCAACTGGGATCTAGTGCAGAA. The rearrangement joins TRBV5 to TRBJ2-3; TRBD2 is a possible D gene (6 bases). The CDR3 extends 4 residues past the end of the read, so its final part is completed from the germline J gene. The length of the CDR3 is 16 residues. The V end was cut by 3 bases, the J end by 0 bases, with 13 bases between. The germline CDR1 and CDR2 sequences are LGHNA and YNLKQL (reference sequence).

Concerning this clone itself: Mouse germline and gene names are used. The read is 4 residues too short to cover the CDR3 end, so that end is filled in from the germline J gene. Other DNA sequences in the sample encode the same CDR3. The gene calls are TRBV13-1 and TRBJ2-5, with D possibly TRBD1 on 5 matching bases. Germline lookup yields CDR1 NSHNY and CDR2 SYGAGN. This CDR3 is built from 14 residues. Trimming cost V 0 bases and J 3 bases, with 8 bases left between them. CDR3 sequence: CASSDAPGQDTQYF. The CDR3 bases that were read are TGTGCCAGCAGTGATGCGCCAGGGCAAGAC.

Remarks on this clone: Genes and germline come from the mouse. The read terminates 4 residues ahead of where the CDR3 ends, so the germline J gene completes it. The gene calls are TRBV13-1 and TRBJ2-2; TRBD1 is a possible D gene (5 bases). CDR1 is NSHNY and CDR2 is SYGAGN in the germline V gene. This CDR3 is 13 amino acids long. The CDR3 sequence is CASSNSQVGQLYF. Partial CDR3 DNA: TGTGCCAGCAGTAACTCACAGGTCGGG.